This TCR beta chain was obtained from a study of T cells in tuberculosis. Deletions cut 3 bases from V and 7 bases from J, with 9 bases between. CDR1 LNHDA and CDR2 SQIVND come from the germline V gene (reference sequence). This CDR3 has 12 residues. Each clinical donor contributed on average approximately 90,000 T cells from unsorted cryopreserved PBMC. Sequenced by immunoSEQ multiplex PCR; TCRdb stores in-frame clones only, minus some. This sample has 40,000 to 50,000 clones, with roughly 96% found just once. Findings and limits, study-wide: Classification accuracy was about 90% (AUROC roughly 0.9) with the GMM-specific repertoire.

Notes on this clone: No antigen is known for it.

The V and J genes are TRBV19 and TRBJ1-1, with unresolved D. Material for sequencing was PBMCs. The TCR originated in a donor aged 10 to 29 with latent tuberculosis or without tuberculosis infection. In DNA form, the CDR3 reads TGTGCCAGTAGTATGATCGGAGTTGAAGCTTTCTTT. Its protein is CASSMIGVEAFF.